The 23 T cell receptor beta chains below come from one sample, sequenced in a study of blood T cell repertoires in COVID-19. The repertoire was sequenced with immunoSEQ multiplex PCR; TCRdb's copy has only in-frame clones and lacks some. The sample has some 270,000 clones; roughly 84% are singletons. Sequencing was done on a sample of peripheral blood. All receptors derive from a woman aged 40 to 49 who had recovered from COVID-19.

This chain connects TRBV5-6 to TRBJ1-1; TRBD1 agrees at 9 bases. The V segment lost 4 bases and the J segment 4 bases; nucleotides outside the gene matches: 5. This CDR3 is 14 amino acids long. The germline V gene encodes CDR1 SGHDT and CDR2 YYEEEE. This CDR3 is CASSKTGGITEAFF. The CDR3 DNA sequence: TGTGCCAGCAGCAAAACAGGGGGCATCACTGAAGCTTTCTTT. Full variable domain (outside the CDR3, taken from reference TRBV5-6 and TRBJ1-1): DAGVTQSPTHLIKTRGQQVTLRCSPKSGHDTVSWYQQALGQGPQFIFQYYEEEERQRGNFPDRFSGHQFPNYSSELNVNALLLGDSALYLCASSKTGGITEAFFGQGTRLTVV.

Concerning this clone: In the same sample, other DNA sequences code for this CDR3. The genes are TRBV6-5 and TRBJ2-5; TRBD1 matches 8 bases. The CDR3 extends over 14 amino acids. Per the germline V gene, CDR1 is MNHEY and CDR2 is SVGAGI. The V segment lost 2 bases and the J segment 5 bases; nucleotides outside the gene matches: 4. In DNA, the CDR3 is TGTGCCAGCAGTTACGGACAGGGACAGGAGACCCAGTACTTC. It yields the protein CASSYGQGQETQYF.

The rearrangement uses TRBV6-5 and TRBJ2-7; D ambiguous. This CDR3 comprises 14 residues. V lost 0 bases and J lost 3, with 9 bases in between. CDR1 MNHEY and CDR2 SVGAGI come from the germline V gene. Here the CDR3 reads CASSYSKQIYEQYF. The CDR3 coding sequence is TGTGCCAGCAGTTACTCGAAACAGATCTACGAGCAGTACTTC.

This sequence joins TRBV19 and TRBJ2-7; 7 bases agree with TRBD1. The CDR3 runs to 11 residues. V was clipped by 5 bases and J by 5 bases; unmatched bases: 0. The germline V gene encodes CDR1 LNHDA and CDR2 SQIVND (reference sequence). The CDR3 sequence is CASSQGDEQYF. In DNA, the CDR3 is TGTGCCAGTAGTCAGGGGGACGAGCAGTACTTC.

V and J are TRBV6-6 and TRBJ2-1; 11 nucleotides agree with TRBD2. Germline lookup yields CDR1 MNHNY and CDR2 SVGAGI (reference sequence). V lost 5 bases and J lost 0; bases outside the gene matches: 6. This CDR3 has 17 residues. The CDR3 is CASSLTSGARSYNEQFF. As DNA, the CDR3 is TGTGCCAGCAGTCTGACTAGCGGGGCCCGCTCCTACAATGAGCAGTTCTTC.

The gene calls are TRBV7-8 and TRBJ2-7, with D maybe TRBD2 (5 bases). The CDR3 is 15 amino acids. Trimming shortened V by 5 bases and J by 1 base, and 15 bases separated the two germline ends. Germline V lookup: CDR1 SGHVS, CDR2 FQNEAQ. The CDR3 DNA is TGTGCCAGCAGCCCTAGCACCTTTAGGTCCTACGAGCAGTACTTC. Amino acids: CASSPSTFRSYEQYF. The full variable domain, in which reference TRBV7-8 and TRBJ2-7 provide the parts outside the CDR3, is GAGVSQSPRYKVAKRGQDVALRCDPISGHVSLFWYQQALGQGPEFLTYFQNEAQLDKSGLPSDRFFAERPEGSVSTLKIQRTQQEDSAVYLCASSPSTFRSYEQYFGPGTRLTVT.

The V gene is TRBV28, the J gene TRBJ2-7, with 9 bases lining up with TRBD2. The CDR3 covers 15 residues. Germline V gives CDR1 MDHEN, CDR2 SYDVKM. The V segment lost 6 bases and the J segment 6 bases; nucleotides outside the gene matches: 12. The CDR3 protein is CASRLLAGDPVEQYF. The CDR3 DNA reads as TGTGCCAGCAGGCTACTAGCGGGCGATCCCGTCGAGCAGTACTTC. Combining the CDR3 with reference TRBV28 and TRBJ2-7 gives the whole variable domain DVKVTQSSRYLVKRTGEKVFLECVQDMDHENMFWYRQDPGLGLRLIYFSYDVKMKEKGDIPEGYSVSREKKERFSLILESASTNQTSMYLCASRLLAGDPVEQYFGPGTRLTVT.

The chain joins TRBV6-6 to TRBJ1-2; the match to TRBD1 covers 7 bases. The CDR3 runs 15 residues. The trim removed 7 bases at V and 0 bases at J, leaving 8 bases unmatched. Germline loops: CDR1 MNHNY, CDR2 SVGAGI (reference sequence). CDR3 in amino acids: CASTELGGPNYGYTF. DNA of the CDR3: TGTGCCAGCACCGAATTAGGGGGCCCTAACTATGGCTACACCTTC.

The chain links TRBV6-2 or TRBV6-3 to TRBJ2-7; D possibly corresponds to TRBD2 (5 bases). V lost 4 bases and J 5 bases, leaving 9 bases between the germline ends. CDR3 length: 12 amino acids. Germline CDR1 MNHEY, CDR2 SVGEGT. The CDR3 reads CASSWESNEQYF. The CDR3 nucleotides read TGTGCCAGCAGTTGGGAGTCTAACGAGCAGTACTTC.

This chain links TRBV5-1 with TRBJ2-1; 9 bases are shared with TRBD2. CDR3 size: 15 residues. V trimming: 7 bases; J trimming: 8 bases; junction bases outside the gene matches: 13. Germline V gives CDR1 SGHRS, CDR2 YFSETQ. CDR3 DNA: TGCGCCAGCGTTTATGGCGGGGGGGCCCTCGATGAGCAGTTCTTC. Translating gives CASVYGGGALDEQFF.

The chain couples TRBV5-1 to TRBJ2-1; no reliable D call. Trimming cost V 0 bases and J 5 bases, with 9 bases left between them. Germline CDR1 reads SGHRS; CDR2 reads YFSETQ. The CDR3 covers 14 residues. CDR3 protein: CASSLASPDNEQFF. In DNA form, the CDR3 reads TGCGCCAGCAGCTTGGCCTCCCCCGACAATGAGCAGTTCTTC.

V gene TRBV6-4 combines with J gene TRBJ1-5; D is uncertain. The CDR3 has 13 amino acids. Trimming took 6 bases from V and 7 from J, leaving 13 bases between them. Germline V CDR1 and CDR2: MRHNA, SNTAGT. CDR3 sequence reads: CASSRENGQPQHF. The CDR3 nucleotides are TGTGCCAGCAGCCGGGAAAACGGCCAGCCCCAGCATTTT.

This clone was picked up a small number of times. The CDR3 protein is CASSQEGQVGVAFF. The CDR3 DNA is TGCGCCAGCAGCCAAGAGGGACAGGTCGGAGTAGCTTTCTTT. This chain uses TRBV4-1 with TRBJ1-1, with TRBD1 identical over 8 bases. CDR1 MGHRA and CDR2 YSYEKL come from the germline V gene. Losses at the gene ends were 0 bases for V and 10 bases for J; bases not matched to a gene: 7. This CDR3 is built from 14 residues.

CDR3 sequence: CASRQQGAGSPLHF. As DNA, the CDR3 is TGTGCCAGCAGGCAACAGGGGGCCGGTTCACCCCTCCACTTT. The genes are TRBV6-6 and TRBJ1-6; 9 bases are a match to TRBD1. This CDR3 is 14 amino acids long. The germline V gene encodes CDR1 MNHNY and CDR2 SVGAGI (reference sequence). V gave up 6 bases and J gave up 9 bases; unmatched junction bases: 6.

The CDR3 coding sequence is TGTGCCACAGAAGGGGTGGGGGAGCAGTACTTC. Amino acid sequence: CATEGVGEQYF. The chain is built from TRBV10-3 and TRBJ2-7; D may be TRBD1 (5 bases). From germline, CDR1 is ENHRY and CDR2 SYGVKD. The CDR3 is 11 residues long. Trimming took off 10 bases at V and 7 bases at J, with 14 bases between the two ends.

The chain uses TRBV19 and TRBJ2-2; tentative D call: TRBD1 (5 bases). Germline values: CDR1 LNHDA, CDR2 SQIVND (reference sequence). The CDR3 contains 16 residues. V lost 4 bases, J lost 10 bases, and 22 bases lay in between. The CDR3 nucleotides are TGTGCCAGTAGTAACCGCCCCGATAGACAGTCGGCGGAGCTGTTTTTT. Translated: CASSNRPDRQSAELFF.

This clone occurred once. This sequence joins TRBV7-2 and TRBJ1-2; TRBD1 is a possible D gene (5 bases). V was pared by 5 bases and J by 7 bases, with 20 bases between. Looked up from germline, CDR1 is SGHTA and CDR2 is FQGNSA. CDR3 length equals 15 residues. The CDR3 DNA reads TGTGCCAGCAGCCAAACGGACAATCTTGGTCTTGGCTACACCTTC. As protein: CASSQTDNLGLGYTF. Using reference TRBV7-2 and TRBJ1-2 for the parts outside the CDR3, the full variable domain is GAGVSQSPSNKVTEKGKDVELRCDPISGHTALYWYRQSLGQGLEFLIYFQGNSAPDKSGLPSDRFSAERTGGSVSTLTIQRTQQEDSAVYLCASSQTDNLGLGYTFGSGTRLTVV.

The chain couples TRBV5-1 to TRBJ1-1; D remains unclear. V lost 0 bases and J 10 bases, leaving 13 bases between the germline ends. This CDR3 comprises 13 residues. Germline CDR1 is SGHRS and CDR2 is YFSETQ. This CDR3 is CASSLEGRRGAFF. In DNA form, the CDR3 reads TGCGCCAGCAGCTTGGAAGGCCGCAGAGGAGCTTTCTTT. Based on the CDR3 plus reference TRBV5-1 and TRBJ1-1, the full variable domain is KAGVTQTPRYLIKTRGQQVTLSCSPISGHRSVSWYQQTPGQGLQFLFEYFSETQRNKGNFPGRFSGRQFSNSRSEMNVSTLELGDSALYLCASSLEGRRGAFFGQGTRLTVV.

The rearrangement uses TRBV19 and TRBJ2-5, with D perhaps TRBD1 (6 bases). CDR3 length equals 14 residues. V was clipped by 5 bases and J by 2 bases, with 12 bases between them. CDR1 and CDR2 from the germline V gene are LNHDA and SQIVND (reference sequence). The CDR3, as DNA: TGTGCCAGTAGTGCGCAGGGGCTACAAGAGACCCAGTACTTC. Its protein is CASSAQGLQETQYF.

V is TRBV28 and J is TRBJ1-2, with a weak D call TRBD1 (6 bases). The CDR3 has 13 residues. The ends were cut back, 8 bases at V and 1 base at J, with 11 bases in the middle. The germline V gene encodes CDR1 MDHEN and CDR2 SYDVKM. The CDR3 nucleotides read TGTGCCAGCCGGGACACCGATAACTATGGCTACACCTTC. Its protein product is CASRDTDNYGYTF.

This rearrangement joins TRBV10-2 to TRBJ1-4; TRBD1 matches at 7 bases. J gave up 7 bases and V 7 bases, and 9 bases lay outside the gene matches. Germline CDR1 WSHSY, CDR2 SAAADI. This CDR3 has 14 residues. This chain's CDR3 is CASKGTEGGEKLFF. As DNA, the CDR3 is TGCGCCAGCAAGGGGACAGAGGGAGGTGAAAAACTGTTTTTT.

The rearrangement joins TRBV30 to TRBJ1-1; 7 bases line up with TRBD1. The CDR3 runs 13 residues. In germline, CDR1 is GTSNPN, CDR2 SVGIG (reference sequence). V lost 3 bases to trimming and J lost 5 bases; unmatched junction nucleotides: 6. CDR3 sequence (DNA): TGTGCCTGGAGCCTACAGGGGTGGACTGAAGCTTTCTTT. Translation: CAWSLQGWTEAFF.

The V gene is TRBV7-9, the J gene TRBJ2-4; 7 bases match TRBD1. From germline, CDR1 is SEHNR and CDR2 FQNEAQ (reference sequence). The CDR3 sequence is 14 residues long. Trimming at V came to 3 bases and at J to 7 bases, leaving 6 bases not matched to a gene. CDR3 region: CASSLTGLTNIQYF. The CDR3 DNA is TGTGCCAGCAGCTTGACAGGGTTGACGAACATTCAGTACTTC.